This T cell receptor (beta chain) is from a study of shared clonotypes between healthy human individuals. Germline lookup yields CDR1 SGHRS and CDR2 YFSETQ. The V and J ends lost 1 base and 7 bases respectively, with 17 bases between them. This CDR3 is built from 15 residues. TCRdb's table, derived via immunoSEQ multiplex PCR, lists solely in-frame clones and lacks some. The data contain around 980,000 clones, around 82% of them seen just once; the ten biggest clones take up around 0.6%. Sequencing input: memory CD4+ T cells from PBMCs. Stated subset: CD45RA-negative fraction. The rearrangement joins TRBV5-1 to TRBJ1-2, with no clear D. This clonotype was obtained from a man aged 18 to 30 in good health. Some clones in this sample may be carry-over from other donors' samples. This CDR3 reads CASSLSLQPMAGYTF. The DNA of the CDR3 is TGCGCCAGCAGCTTGTCTTTACAGCCGATGGCTGGCTACACCTTC.